A single T cell receptor (beta chain) is shown here with its context. Its matching antigen is unknown. The germline V gene encodes CDR1 SGHRS and CDR2 YFSETQ. The CDR3 length is 16 residues. Trimming took 7 bases from V and 3 from J; bases not matched to a gene: 14. This entry belongs to a study of CD4 T cells in relation to SARS-CoV-2 and coronaviruses. Study as a whole: TCR beta CDR3s were sequenced after roughly nine-day antigen culture of PBMCs.

The unexposed donors gave CD4+ T cells in 2011-2018, prior to COVID-19. Isolation of CD4+ T cells took place after nine to ten days in culture. On days 3 and 7, cultures got half fresh IL-2 medium. Here immunoSEQ multiplex PCR was the method, and the copy in TCRdb shows in-frame clones only, minus some. The sample holds roughly 26,000 clones, 75% seen once. This TCR was sampled from a human donor in good health. The sample consisted of CD4+ T cells from PBMCs, cultured in vitro. This chain links TRBV5-1 with TRBJ1-2, with 8 bases aligning to TRBD1. The CDR3, as DNA: TGCGCCAGCGCAAATTCCGGGACAGGAGGGGACTATGGCTACACCTTC. It encodes CASANSGTGGDYGYTF.